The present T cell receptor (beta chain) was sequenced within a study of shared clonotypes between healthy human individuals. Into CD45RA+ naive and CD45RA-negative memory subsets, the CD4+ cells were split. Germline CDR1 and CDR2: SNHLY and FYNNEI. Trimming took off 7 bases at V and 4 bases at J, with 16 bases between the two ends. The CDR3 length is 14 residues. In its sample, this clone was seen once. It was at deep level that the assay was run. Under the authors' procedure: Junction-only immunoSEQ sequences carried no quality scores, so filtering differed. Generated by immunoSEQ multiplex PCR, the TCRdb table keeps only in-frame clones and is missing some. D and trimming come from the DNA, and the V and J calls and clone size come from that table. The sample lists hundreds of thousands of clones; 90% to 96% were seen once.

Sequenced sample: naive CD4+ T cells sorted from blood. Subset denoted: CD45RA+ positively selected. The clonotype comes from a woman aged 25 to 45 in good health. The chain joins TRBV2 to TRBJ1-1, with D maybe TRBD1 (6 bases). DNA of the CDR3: TGTGCCAGCATTTATACAGGGAGGGTCACTGAAGCTTTCTTT. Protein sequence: CASIYTGRVTEAFF.